This T cell receptor beta chain emerged from a study of blood T cell repertoires in COVID-19. Across the study: The United States, Italy and Spain were the sources of the acute and convalescent COVID-19 samples. PBMCs, B-cell-depleted T cells, or T cells provided the cDNA or gDNA that made up the material.

Trimming cost V 1 base and J 5 bases; bases outside gene matches: 8. The CDR3 covers 16 residues. Germline lookup yields CDR1 SGHTA and CDR2 FQGNSA. In the authors' workflow: Reference gene primers were amplified, and this amplification served to estimate nucleated cell counts. The method was immunoSEQ multiplex PCR; TCRdb's version includes in-frame clones alone and lacks a portion of them. V and J calls and clone size are as listed in that table; D and trimming were resolved from the DNA. In the table there are 130,000 or so clones, roughly 80% of which are singletons. This receptor was obtained from a woman older than 75 with acute or convalescent COVID-19. The sample consisted of peripheral blood. This chain uses TRBV7-2 with TRBJ2-3, with 8 bases aligning to TRBD2. This chain's CDR3 is CASSLGPLRGEDTQYF. CDR3 bases: TGTGCCAGCAGCTTAGGTCCATTGCGGGGGGAAGATACGCAGTATTTT.